This T cell receptor (beta chain) emerged from a study of blood T cell repertoires in COVID-19. Across the whole study: Specimens from acute and convalescent COVID-19 originated in the United States, Italy and Spain.

In the original processing: Nucleated cell number was recorded as an estimate derived from reference gene primer amplification. Sequencing was performed with immunoSEQ multiplex PCR; in TCRdb, only in-frame clones are kept and a portion is missing. That table supplies the V and J calls and clone size; D and trimming were determined from the DNA. The table includes fewer than 150,000 clones, around four fifths detected once. Germline CDR1 SNHLY, CDR2 FYNNEI. Trimming took 2 bases from V and 4 from J, leaving 15 bases between them. The CDR3 is 16 amino acids. This clone was picked up a small number of times.

Sequences were obtained from peripheral blood. The receptor's source is a man in his fifties or sixties who had recovered from COVID-19. The gene calls are TRBV2 and TRBJ1-3, with a weak D call TRBD1 (5 bases). This chain's CDR3 is CASSELGQNYGNTIYF. The CDR3 nucleotides are TGTGCCAGCAGTGAACTAGGACAAAACTACGGAAACACCATATATTTT.